This TCR beta chain was captured in a study of identical twins listed by TCRdb under 2016. About the full investigation: The study deep-sequenced TCR alpha and beta repertoires from monozygotic twins, unrelated adults of various ages and cord blood to test whether fetal clonotypes persist. Replicate twin experiments were performed at different times using different library preparation protocols to rule out contamination. Points the paper makes about the study in general: The excess sharing between twins in beta out-of-frame sequences was weaker because fewer shared sequences reduced the signal-to-noise ratio. Because the same donors could not be followed over many years, the conclusions relied on cross-sectional statistical analysis. In monozygotic twins, recombination models systematically underestimated out-of-frame TCR alpha sharing, but the models matched the sharing seen between unrelated individuals. Invariant T cells such as MAIT and iNKT could partly confound zero-insertion analyses, although diverse VJ usage argued against such confounding for most clonotypes. Compared with coincidental sharing between unrelated individuals, out-of-frame TCR alpha sequences shared between twins showed an excess of sequences with low generation probability. Fewer insertions were carried by abundant cord blood beta clonotypes, a similar but weaker trend appeared in young adult naive repertoires, and no such trend appeared in memory repertoires.

This clonotype was detected many times. What antigen it recognizes has not been identified. Base qualities are not at hand, and no much larger clone is one base apart. Library preparation was by 5' RACE. The reads were generated on an Illumina HiSeq 2000. Template switching added a universal primer binding site, and the final cDNA carried a unique molecular identifier that allowed TCR cDNA molecules to be counted accurately. Specific primers in the conserved constant-segment region were used to synthesize first-strand cDNA for the TCR alpha and beta chains. Each cDNA library was double barcoded, with a SMART-Mk sample barcode plus Illumina barcodes, to control for contamination. TruSeq adapter sequences, together with Illumina sample barcodes, were added in two successive PCR steps. Sequencing of the TCR alpha and beta cDNA libraries was done on the Illumina HiSeq platform using custom primers. As for the authors' bioinformatics: Raw reads were processed with MiGEC to extract unique molecular identifiers, and MiXCR was used to determine CDR3 positions. For each individual, recombination models were inferred using an EM algorithm with the repgenHMM and IGoR tools. The tcR package in R was used for shared clonotype analysis, with sharing normalized by the product of cloneset sizes. To study raw recombination without the effects of thymic and clonal selection, out-of-frame nonproductive sequences were analyzed. TCRdb reran the public reads through fastp at Q25 and MiXCR, keeping productive beta chains. Each record represents a unique CDR3 protein, reported with the most common genes and DNA among its rows. TCRdb, not the original authors, processed these V and J calls. The sample profile shows around 570,000 distinct CDR3 sequences; roughly 9.5% of them were found once. The ten largest clones take up roughly 3% of the sample.

Every donor in the study was a healthy Caucasian. The twin cohort comprised three pairs of female monozygotic twins, all aged roughly 18 to 29 years. The RNA used for TCR libraries was isolated from peripheral blood mononuclear cells. The same sample was also used in a study of yellow fever vaccine responses in identical twins. The second investigation adds: According to the authors, the vaccine-induced T cell response in identical twins seemed to be partly convergent and partly specific to each individual. In identical twins, the study followed T cell clones that responded to the vaccine with precision.

The source is a woman aged 18-29 years in good health. Sequencing used PBMCs.

The CDR3 protein is CASSPPSGSRGELFF. The sequenced DNA is TGTGCCAGCAGCCCCCCTAGCGGGAGTCGGGGGGAGCTGTTTTTT. This sequence uses TRBV7-9 and TRBJ2-2; the central 10 bases match TRBD2. The CDR3 has 15 amino acids, counting the end cysteine and phenylalanine. Here the CDR3 DNA is all that survives: 45 bases in frame from base 1. V loses 5 bases at its end and J loses 8 bases; junction bases beyond the gene matches: 8. From the germline V gene (reference sequence), CDR1 is SEHNR and CDR2 is FQNEAQ.